This TCR beta chain is drawn from a study of blood T cell repertoires in COVID-19 (TCRdb year 2020). Turning to the overall study: Samples covering the acute and convalescent phases of COVID-19 were provided by collaborators in the United States, Italy and Spain. The material from the prospective study consisted of cDNA or gDNA derived from T cells, B-cell-depleted T cells, or PBMCs. The dataset comprised deeply sampled blood TCRbeta repertoires from subjects exposed to, actively infected with, or recovered from COVID-19. A de-identified subject ID, COVID-19 status, age in years and sex were almost always included in the sample metadata. The repertoires were released in a freely available public database intended as a resource for research on the immune response to SARS-CoV-2. Samples were obtained from the ongoing ImmuneRACE study (first 160 participants) and from about 1,300 subjects provided by 6 global collaborators. Where available, HLA class I and class II types were taken from metadata supplied by the sample provider and were not determined by assay-based typing. Broad study findings and their caveats: The amount of clinical and demographic metadata varied by source and participant and was provided uncurated.

According to the germline V gene (reference sequence), CDR1 reads PRHDT and CDR2 reads FYEKMQ. Its CDR3 holds 16 amino acids, cysteine through phenylalanine. Only the CDR3 portion is preserved as DNA: 48 bases, with reading frame beginning at the first base. V is trimmed back by 0 bases and J by 4 bases, and the junction contains 8 bases that no gene match accounts for. TCRbeta CDR3 regions were amplified from genomic DNA by means of the immunoSEQ Assay, a bias-controlled multiplex PCR. On the authors' methods: The number of nucleated cells in each sample was estimated by amplification of reference gene primers within the assay. Sequence reads were collapsed and filtered to measure the absolute abundance of every unique TCRbeta CDR3 rearrangement. For each sample, productive Simpson clonality was calculated by taking the square root of Simpson's diversity index across productive rearrangements. The clones in this table, taken by TCRdb from immuneACCESS, are in-frame only. Not every clone is retained; where verified, under half of the shortfall comes from an unresolved V gene, and the cause of the rest is unknown. V and J calls and clone size come straight from that table; D and trimming were deduced from the DNA. For this sample there are roughly 95,000 clones; roughly four fifths appear just once. More than 5.5% of the sample belongs to the ten largest clones.

Of note for this clone: There is no known antigen for this receptor. Base qualities are missing; no much larger clone stands one base away.

Each collaborating institution followed its own protocols to collect whole blood in K2EDTA tubes. For TCRbeta analysis, collaborator samples were shipped as frozen whole blood, as isolated PBMCs, or as DNA extracted from either sample type. The sequence was collected from a man aged 45-65 years with active or convalescent COVID-19. The sample comprised peripheral blood. This chain joins TRBV13 to TRBJ1-1, and TRBD1 matches 7 of the central bases. The DNA sequence reads TGTGCCAGCAGCTTAGGTAGCAGGGGGTTGGGCACTGAAGCTTTCTTT. Translated, this gives CASSLGSRGLGTEAFF.